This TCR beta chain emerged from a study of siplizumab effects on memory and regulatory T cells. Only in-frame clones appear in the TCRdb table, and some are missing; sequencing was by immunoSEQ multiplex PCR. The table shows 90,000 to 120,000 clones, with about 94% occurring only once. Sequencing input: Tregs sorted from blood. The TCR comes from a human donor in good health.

The CDR3 is CASSQVVGVEQFF. CDR3 in DNA: TGTGCCAGCAGCCAAGTCGTGGGAGTAGAGCAGTTCTTC. V is TRBV14 and J is TRBJ2-1, with a weak D call TRBD2 (5 bases). The germline V gene has CDR1 SGHDN and CDR2 FVKESK. The ends were cut back, 1 base at V and 10 bases at J, with 11 bases in the middle. The CDR3 consists of 13 residues.